This TCR beta chain is from a study of T cell responses to AZD1222 COVID-19 vaccine. Pooling covered second doses at about 4 or about 12 weeks. Data came from immunoSEQ multiplex PCR; TCRdb stores just in-frame clones and leaves some out. The table has some 200,000 clones, approximately 91% seen once; the top ten hold 3% to 4%. Study-level points and caveats: Vaccine-associated CD4 TCRs spanned spike, dominant at 160-218 and 743-854. Of the AZD1222 recipients, only six were seropositive at baseline.

Comments on this clone: Antigen specificity is unknown.

V lost 4 bases and J lost 2, with 12 bases in between. This CDR3 is built from 15 residues. Per the germline V gene, CDR1 is MNHEY and CDR2 is SMNVEV (reference sequence). This clonotype originated in an adult who received the AZD1222 COVID-19 vaccine. The V call is TRBV27, the J call TRBJ2-1; perhaps TRBD1 as D (6 bases). The sequences come from peripheral blood, collected 28 days after the second AZD1222 dose. CDR3: CASSSGTIPYNEQFF. The DNA of the CDR3 is TGTGCCAGCAGTTCGGGGACAATTCCCTACAATGAGCAGTTCTTC.